These 9 T cell receptor beta chains originate from one sample sequenced in a study of OX40 agonist ivuxolimab in advanced cancers. Libraries were prepared by immunoSEQ multiplex PCR; TCRdb keeps only in-frame clonotypes and omits some of them. The sample records over 80,000 clones, about 89% being singletons. Material: CD4+ or CD8+ T cells sorted from blood, obtained in a trial of the OX40 agonist ivuxolimab. Receptors were obtained from an adult with an advanced solid tumor such as melanoma, head and neck, liver or kidney cancer.

The chain couples TRBV6-5 to TRBJ2-5, with D maybe TRBD1 (6 bases). The length of the CDR3 is 14 residues. Germline-derived CDR1 and CDR2 are MNHEY and SVGAGI. With 2 bases removed from V and 7 bases from J, the gap between germline ends came to 14 bases. In DNA form, the CDR3 reads TGTGCCAGCAGTTACCGAGGACAGACGGCGACCCAGTACTTC. Protein sequence: CASSYRGQTATQYF.

V and J are TRBV19 and TRBJ2-5; the match to TRBD1 covers 9 bases. Losses at the gene ends were 6 bases for V and 2 bases for J; bases not matched to a gene: 1. This CDR3 contains 13 residues. CDR1 LNHDA and CDR2 SQIVND come from the germline V gene (reference sequence). Written as DNA, the CDR3 is TGTGCCAGTAGCGGGACAGGGCAAGAGACCCAGTACTTC. Its translation: CASSGTGQETQYF.

This clone was recorded a few times. The V call is TRBV4-1, the J call TRBJ1-5, with 8 bases lining up with TRBD1. This CDR3 contains 16 residues. Germline loops: CDR1 MGHRA, CDR2 YSYEKL. J was trimmed by 5 bases and V by 1 base; bases with no gene match: 7. The CDR3, as DNA: TGCGCCAGCAGCCAAGGGGAGGACAGGGTGGATCAGCCCCAGCATTTT. It encodes CASSQGEDRVDQPQHF.

For this clone: One end of the junction is discordant with germline, which a read error may explain. The chain combines TRBV6-5 with TRBJ2-3; D is uncertain. The CDR3 extends over 12 amino acids. Germline V CDR1 and CDR2: MNHEY, SVGAGI. This CDR3 is CAGSPGGDTQYF. CDR3 DNA: TGTGCCGGCAGTCCCGGTGGGGATACGCAGTATTTT.

This clone was counted a single time. The V call is TRBV5-1, the J call TRBJ2-5, with D possibly being TRBD2 (7 bases). Trimming took 4 bases from V and 2 from J, leaving 18 bases between them. This CDR3 contains 16 residues. Germline V CDR1 and CDR2: SGHRS, YFSETQ. CDR3 nucleotide sequence: TGCGCCAGCAGCCCGCTGAGCGAGGGGGGGCAAGAGACCCAGTACTTC. Protein sequence: CASSPLSEGGQETQYF.

The J gene is TRBJ2-7, the V gene TRBV5-1, with TRBD2 as a possible D gene (6 bases). This CDR3 contains 15 residues. Germline V gene data show CDR1 as SGHRS and CDR2 as YFSETQ. Trimming took off 0 bases at V and 3 bases at J, with 13 bases between the two ends. This chain's CDR3 is CASSLAGVELYEQYF. Here the CDR3 DNA reads TGCGCCAGCAGCTTGGCGGGGGTCGAACTCTACGAGCAGTACTTC.

The chain links TRBV4-3 to TRBJ2-3, with D perhaps assigned TRBD1 or TRBD2 (6 bases each). Trimming took 0 bases from V and 10 from J, leaving 29 bases between them. The CDR3 consists of 19 residues. Germline V CDR1 and CDR2: LGHNA, YSLEER. CDR3 in amino acids: CASSQEVTGAARRDGAQYF. In DNA, the CDR3 is TGCGCCAGCAGCCAAGAGGTAACGGGGGCCGCCCGTAGGGATGGGGCGCAGTATTTT.

The CDR3 DNA reads TGCGCCAGCAGCTCGACAGGGCTAGAGAGTACTAATGAAAAACTGTTTTTT. This sequence encodes CASSSTGLESTNEKLFF. The rearrangement uses TRBV5-1 and TRBJ1-4; TRBD1 agrees at 7 bases. Per germline, CDR1 SGHRS and CDR2 YFSETQ. V dropped 3 bases and J dropped 2; count of bases not matched to a gene: 10. This CDR3 has 17 residues.

This clone was seen once. The chain has TRBV7-2 and TRBJ1-1; unclear D gene. The CDR3 is made up of 11 amino acids. CDR1 SGHTA and CDR2 FQGNSA come from the germline V gene. Trimming took 8 bases from V and 7 from J, leaving 11 bases between them. As DNA, the CDR3 is TGTGCCAGCTCTAATCTTGGTGAAGCTTTCTTT. Protein sequence: CASSNLGEAFF.